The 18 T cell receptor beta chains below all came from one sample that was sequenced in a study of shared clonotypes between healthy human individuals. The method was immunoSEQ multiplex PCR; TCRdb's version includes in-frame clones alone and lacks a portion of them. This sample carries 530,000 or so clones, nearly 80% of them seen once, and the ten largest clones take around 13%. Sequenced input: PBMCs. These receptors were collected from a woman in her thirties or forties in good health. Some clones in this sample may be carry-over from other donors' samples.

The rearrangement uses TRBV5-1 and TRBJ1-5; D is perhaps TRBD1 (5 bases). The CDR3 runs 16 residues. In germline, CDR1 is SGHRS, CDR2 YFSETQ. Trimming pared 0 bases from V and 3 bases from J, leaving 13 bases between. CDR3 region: CASSLEPGTPNQPQHF. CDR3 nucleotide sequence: TGCGCCAGCAGCTTGGAACCCGGGACCCCCAATCAGCCCCAGCATTTT.

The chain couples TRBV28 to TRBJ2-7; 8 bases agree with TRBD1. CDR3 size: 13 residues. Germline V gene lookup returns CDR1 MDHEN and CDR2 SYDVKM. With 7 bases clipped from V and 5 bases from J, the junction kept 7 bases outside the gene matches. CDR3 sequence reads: CASKKQGVNEQYF. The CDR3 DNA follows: TGTGCCAGCAAAAAACAGGGGGTTAACGAGCAGTACTTC.

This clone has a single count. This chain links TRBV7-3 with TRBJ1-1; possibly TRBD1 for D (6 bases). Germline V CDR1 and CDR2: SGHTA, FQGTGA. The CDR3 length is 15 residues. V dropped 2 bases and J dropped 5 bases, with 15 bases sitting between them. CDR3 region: CASSLEARGYTEAFF. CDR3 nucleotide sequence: TGTGCCAGCAGCTTAGAGGCCAGGGGTTATACTGAAGCTTTCTTT.

The CDR3 loop is CASSPPGLARREQYF. CDR3 DNA: TGTGCCAGCTCACCTCCGGGACTAGCGAGGAGGGAGCAGTACTTC. V and J are TRBV18 and TRBJ2-7, with 10 bases matching TRBD2. The length of the CDR3 is 15 residues. Germline loops: CDR1 KGHSH, CDR2 LQKENI. Unmatched junction bases numbered 9, after V lost 3 bases and J lost 7 bases.

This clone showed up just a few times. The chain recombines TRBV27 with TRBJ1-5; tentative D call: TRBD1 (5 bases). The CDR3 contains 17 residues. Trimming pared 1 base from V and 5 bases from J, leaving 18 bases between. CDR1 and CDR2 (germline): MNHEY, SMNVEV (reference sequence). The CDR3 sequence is CASSLWGFGGVHQPQHF. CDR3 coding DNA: TGTGCCAGCAGTTTATGGGGGTTTGGAGGTGTACATCAGCCCCAGCATTTT.

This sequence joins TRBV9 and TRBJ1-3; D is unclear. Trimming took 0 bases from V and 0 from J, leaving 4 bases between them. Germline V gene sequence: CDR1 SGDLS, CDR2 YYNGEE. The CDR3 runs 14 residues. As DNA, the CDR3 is TGTGCCAGCAGCGTAGACATCTCTGGAAACACCATATATTTT. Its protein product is CASSVDISGNTIYF.

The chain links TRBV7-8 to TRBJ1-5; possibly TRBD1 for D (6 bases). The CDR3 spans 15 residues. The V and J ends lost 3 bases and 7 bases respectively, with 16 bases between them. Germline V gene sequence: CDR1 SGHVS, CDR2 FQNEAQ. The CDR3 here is CASSFDSGGRQPQHF. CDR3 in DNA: TGTGCCAGCAGCTTTGATTCTGGGGGGCGGCAGCCCCAGCATTTT.

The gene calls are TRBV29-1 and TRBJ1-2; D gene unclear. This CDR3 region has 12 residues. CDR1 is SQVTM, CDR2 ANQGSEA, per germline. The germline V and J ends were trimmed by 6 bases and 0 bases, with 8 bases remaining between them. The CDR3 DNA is TGCAGCGTGTCAAGTGCTAACTATGGCTACACCTTC. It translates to CSVSSANYGYTF.

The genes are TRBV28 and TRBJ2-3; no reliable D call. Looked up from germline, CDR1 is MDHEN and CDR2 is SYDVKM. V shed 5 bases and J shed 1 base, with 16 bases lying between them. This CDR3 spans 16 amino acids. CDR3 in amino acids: CASSVGVSWGTDTQYF. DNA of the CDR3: TGTGCCAGCAGTGTGGGCGTTTCGTGGGGCACAGATACGCAGTATTTT.

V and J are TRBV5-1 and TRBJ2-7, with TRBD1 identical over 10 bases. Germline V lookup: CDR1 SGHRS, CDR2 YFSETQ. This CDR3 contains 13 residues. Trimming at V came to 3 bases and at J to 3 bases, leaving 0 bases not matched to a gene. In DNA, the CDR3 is TGCGCCAGCAGCTGGACAGGGGGCTACGAGCAGTACTTC. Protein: CASSWTGGYEQYF.

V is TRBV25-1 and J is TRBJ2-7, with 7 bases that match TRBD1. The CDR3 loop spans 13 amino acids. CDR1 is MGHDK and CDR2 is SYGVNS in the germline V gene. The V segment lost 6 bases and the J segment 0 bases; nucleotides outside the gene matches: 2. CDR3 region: CASRGQHSYEQYF. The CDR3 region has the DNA TGTGCCAGCAGGGGACAGCACTCCTACGAGCAGTACTTC.

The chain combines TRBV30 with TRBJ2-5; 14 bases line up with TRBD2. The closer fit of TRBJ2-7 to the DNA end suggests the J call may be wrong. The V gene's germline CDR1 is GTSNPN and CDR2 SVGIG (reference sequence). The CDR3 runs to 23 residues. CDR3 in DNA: TGTGCCCACCGCCCCCTCCTGGGCCGGGGAGGACTAGCGGGAGGCCAGAGCTCCTACGAGCAGTACTTC. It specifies CAHRPLLGRGGLAGGQSSYEQYF.

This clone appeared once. The CDR3 region has the DNA TGTGCCAGCAGTGTAACTAGCGGGAGGGTGTTCTTC. It codes for CASSVTSGRVFF. The rearrangement uses TRBV2 and TRBJ2-1, with 13 positions matching TRBD2. The V and J ends lost 4 bases and 15 bases, in that order; junction bases with no gene match: 3. From germline, CDR1 is SNHLY and CDR2 FYNNEI. The CDR3 spans 12 residues.

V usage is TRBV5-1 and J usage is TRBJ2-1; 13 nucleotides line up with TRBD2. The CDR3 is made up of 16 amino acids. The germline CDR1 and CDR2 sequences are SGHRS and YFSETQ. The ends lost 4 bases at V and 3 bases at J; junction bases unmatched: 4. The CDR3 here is CASSQGLAGLYNEQFF. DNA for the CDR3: TGCGCCAGCAGCCAGGGACTAGCGGGGCTCTACAATGAGCAGTTCTTC.

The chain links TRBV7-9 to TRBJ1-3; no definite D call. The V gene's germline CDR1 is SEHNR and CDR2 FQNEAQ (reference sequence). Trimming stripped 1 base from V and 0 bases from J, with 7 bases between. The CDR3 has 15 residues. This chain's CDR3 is CASSLGPFSGNTIYF. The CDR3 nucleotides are TGTGCCAGCAGCTTAGGCCCATTCTCTGGAAACACCATATATTTT.

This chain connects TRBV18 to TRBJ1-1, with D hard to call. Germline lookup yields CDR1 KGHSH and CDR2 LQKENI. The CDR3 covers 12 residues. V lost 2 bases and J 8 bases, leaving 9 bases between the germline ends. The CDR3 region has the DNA TGTGCCAGCTCACCAGGCGGCAGCGAAGCTTTCTTT. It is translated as CASSPGGSEAFF.

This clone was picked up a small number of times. CDR3 DNA sequence: TGTGCCAGCAGTGAAGCCCTCCCGGGGAGGGGGGAAAAGACCCAGTACTTC. This translates into CASSEALPGRGEKTQYF. This chain links TRBV6-1 with TRBJ2-5; a possible D gene is TRBD2 (7 bases). This CDR3 comprises 17 residues. The V end was cut by 0 bases, the J end by 6 bases, with 20 bases between. Germline V gives CDR1 MNHNS, CDR2 SASEGT.

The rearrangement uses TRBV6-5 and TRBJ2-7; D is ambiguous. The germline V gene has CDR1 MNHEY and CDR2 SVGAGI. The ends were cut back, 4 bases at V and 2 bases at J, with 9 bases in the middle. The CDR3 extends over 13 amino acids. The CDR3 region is CASSSARTYEQYF. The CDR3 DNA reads TGTGCCAGCAGTTCCGCACGGACCTACGAGCAGTACTTC.